This T cell receptor (beta chain) originates from a study of human T cells and chemical hapten exposure. Study-level points and caveats: High-frequency TCRs, those above 1 in 1000, stayed the same after DPC sensitization. Patch test score rose with PT1 expanded TCRs, significant at 8, 16, 32, not 4.

As to time point: patch test 3, about 24 weeks after DPC sensitization. Sample treatment: therapeutic diphenylcyclopropenone sensitization with weekly scalp DPC. The CDR3 consists of 14 residues. The germline gives CDR1 ENHRY, CDR2 SYGVKD. The ends were cut back, 2 bases at V and 8 bases at J, with 14 bases in the middle. To note about this clonotype: Its matching antigen is unknown. This could be a read error, since a much larger clone is one nucleotide away.

TCRdb reprocessed the RACE reads with MiXCR, giving one entry per CDR3 protein. Here the sample spans 80,000 to 100,000 distinct CDR3 sequences, 10% to 13% being singletons. The sequencing used whole blood, collected in connection with sensitization to the hapten diphenylcyclopropenone (DPC). This sequence was found in a woman aged 45-60 years with alopecia areata. Some clones in this sample may be carry-over from other donors' samples. The chain is built from TRBV10-3 and TRBJ2-3, with D tentatively TRBD1 (5 bases). CDR3 residues: CAISEGADAGTQYF. CDR3 DNA sequence: TGTGCCATCAGTGAGGGGGCAGACGCAGGTACGCAGTATTTT.